This T cell receptor beta chain was identified in a study of early T cells in non-severe SARS-CoV-2 infection. In the study overall: RNA in bulk from unsorted whole blood was sequenced, and chains were unpaired.

CDR1 is SGHRS, CDR2 YFSETQ, per germline. Trimming left V 1 base short and J 5 bases short, with 12 bases between. There are 14 residues in the CDR3. This clonotype occurred once. Its antigen is not known. TCRdb recomputed calls from the 5' RACE reads with MiXCR, one row per CDR3 protein. The top ten clones hold 6.5% of a sample with tens of thousands of distinct CDR3 sequences, 10% to 15% of them seen once. Study-wide results and limits: VDJdb matching skewed toward anti-spike CD8 responses, missing private and CD4 specificities.

The chain is built from TRBV5-1 and TRBJ1-1, with D possibly matching TRBD1 (6 bases). This receptor was taken from an adult who was a healthcare worker with PCR-confirmed SARS-CoV-2 infection or an uninfected control (not recorded which). Sequenced: whole blood. DNA of the CDR3: TGCGCCAGCAGCTTGACAGGGAAGCGGACTGAAGCTTTCTTT. This sequence encodes CASSLTGKRTEAFF.